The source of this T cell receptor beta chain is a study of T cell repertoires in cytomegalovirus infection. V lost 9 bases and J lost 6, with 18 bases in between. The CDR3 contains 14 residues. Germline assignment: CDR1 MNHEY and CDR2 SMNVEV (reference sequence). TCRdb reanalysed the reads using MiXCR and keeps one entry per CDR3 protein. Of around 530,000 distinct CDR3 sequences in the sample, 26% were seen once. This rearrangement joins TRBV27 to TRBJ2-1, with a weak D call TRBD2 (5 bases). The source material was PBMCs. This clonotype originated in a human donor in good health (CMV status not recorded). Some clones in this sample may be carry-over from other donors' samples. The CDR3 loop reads CASQTGLMGNEQFF. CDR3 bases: TGTGCCAGTCAAACCGGACTGATGGGCAATGAGCAGTTCTTC.